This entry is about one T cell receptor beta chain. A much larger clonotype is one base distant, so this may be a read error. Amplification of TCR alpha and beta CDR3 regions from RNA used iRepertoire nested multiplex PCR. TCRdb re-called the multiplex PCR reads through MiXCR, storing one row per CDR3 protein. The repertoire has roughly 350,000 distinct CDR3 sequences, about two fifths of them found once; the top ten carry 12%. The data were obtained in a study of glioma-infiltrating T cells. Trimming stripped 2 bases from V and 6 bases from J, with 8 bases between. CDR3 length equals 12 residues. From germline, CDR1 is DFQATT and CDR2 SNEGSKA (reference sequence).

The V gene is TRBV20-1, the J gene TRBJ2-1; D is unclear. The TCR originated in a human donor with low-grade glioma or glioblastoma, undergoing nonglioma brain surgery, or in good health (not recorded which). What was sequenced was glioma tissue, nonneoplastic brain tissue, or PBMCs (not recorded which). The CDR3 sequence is CSARSAPNEQFF. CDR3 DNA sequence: TGCAGTGCTAGAAGCGCCCCCAATGAGCAGTTCTTC.